This TCR beta chain was sequenced for a study of T cells in Graves' hyperthyroidism and ophthalmopathy. Hyperthyroidism patients were newly diagnosed, had disease duration under 2 months, and were aged 18 to 65 years. This clonotype was seen at least ten times. Its cognate antigen is unknown. Findings and limits, study-wide: Most thyroid clonotypes expanded above 0.001 appeared in blood too. Ophthalmopathy and stable hyperthyroidism were told apart by a 13 V-J model.

Regions amplified from RNA transcripts were the TCR beta CDR3 regions. The HTBI primer set was used in a first-round RT-PCR of the TCR CDR3. Using its own MiXCR run on the multiplex PCR reads, TCRdb lists one record per CDR3 protein. The sample has around 290,000 distinct CDR3 sequences, 13% seen once; the top ten hold roughly 7.5%. Trimming cost V 2 bases and J 2 bases, with 22 bases left between them. Germline V CDR1 and CDR2: KGHDR, SFDVKD. The CDR3 runs 19 residues. The specimen was blood. This clonotype was sampled from a woman between 25 and 40 years old with Graves' hyperthyroidism that later progressed to Graves' ophthalmopathy. V usage is TRBV24-1 and J usage is TRBJ2-3; D gene uncertain. This chain's CDR3 is CATSDSEKWVAASTDTQYF. The CDR3 DNA is TGTGCCACCAGTGATTCCGAGAAGTGGGTAGCCGCTTCCACAGATACGCAGTATTTT.